This T cell receptor beta chain came from a study of T cell responses to AZD1222 COVID-19 vaccine. This CDR3 region has 14 residues. Trimming took 3 bases from V and 9 from J; bases not matched to a gene: 6. The germline V gene has CDR1 SGHRS and CDR2 YFSETQ. Study observations and caveats: Seropositive at baseline were only a handful of AZD1222 recipients. Spike-specific TCR breadth and depth grew following two AZD1222 doses.

TCRdb's copy holds only in-frame clones and misses some; the assay was immunoSEQ multiplex PCR. The sample includes around 150,000 clones, 94% of them seen just once. As concerns this clone: What it binds is unknown.

This specimen consisted of peripheral blood, obtained on day 0 of AZD1222 vaccination. V usage is TRBV5-1 and J usage is TRBJ1-6, with 7 bases that match TRBD1. This TCR came from an adult in good health. CDR3 DNA sequence: TGCGCCAGCAGCTCAGACCCAGGGGGTTCACCCCTCCACTTT. It translates to CASSSDPGGSPLHF. The full variable domain, in which reference TRBV5-1 and TRBJ1-6 provide the parts outside the CDR3, is KAGVTQTPRYLIKTRGQQVTLSCSPISGHRSVSWYQQTPGQGLQFLFEYFSETQRNKGNFPGRFSGRQFSNSRSEMNVSTLELGDSALYLCASSSDPGGSPLHFGNGTRLTVT.